This TCR beta chain is drawn from a study of blood T cell repertoires in COVID-19. Study-wide context: Sites across the United States, Italy and Spain contributed samples from acute and convalescent COVID-19. T cells, B-cell-depleted T cells, or PBMCs supplied cDNA or gDNA.

As handled by the study authors: Amplification with reference gene primers provided the estimates of nucleated cell counts. Only in-frame clones appear in the TCRdb table, and some are missing; sequencing was by immunoSEQ multiplex PCR. The DNA gave D and trimming, while V, J and clone size come from that table. The sample carries about 380,000 clones, about four fifths recorded once. The V and J ends lost 2 bases and 2 bases, in that order; junction bases with no gene match: 2. This CDR3 spans 14 amino acids. CDR1 and CDR2 from the germline V gene are SGHNT and YYREEE (reference sequence). The sequenced sample consisted of peripheral blood. This chain links TRBV5-4 with TRBJ2-5; 8 nucleotides align to TRBD2. The receptor comes from a human donor with acute or convalescent COVID-19. The donor label of this sample is uncertain. The CDR3 region has the DNA TGTGCCAGCAGCTTCGGGGGGGGTCAAGAGACCCAGTACTTC. Its translation is CASSFGGGQETQYF.